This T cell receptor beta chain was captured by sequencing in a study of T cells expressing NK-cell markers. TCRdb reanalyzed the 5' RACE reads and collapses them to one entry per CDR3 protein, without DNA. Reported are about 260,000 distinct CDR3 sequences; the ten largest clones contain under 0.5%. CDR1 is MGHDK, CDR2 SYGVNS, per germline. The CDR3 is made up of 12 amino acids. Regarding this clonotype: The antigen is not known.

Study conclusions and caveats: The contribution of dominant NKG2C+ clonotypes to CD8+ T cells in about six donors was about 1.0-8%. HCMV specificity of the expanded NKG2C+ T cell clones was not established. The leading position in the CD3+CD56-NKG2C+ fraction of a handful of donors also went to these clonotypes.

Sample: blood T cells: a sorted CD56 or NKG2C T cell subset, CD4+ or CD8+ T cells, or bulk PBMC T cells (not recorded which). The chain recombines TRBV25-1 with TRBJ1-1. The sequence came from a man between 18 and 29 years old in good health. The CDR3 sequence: CASSDLSAEAFF.